This T cell receptor (beta chain) was profiled in a study of T cells in Graves' hyperthyroidism and ophthalmopathy. Study outcomes and limitations: Ophthalmopathy was distinguished from stable hyperthyroidism by 13 V-J signatures.

This clonotype was recorded many times. Antigen specificity is unknown. V was clipped by 3 bases and J by 3 bases, with 0 bases between them. CDR1 and CDR2 (germline): SNHLY, FYNNEI. The CDR3 is 10 residues long. TCR beta CDR3 sequences were amplified from RNA transcripts. An initial round of RT-PCR targeting the TCR CDR3 relied on the HTBI primer set. TCRdb ran MiXCR on the multiplex PCR reads and lists one entry per CDR3 protein. The profile shows hundreds of thousands of distinct CDR3 sequences, under 25% of them singletons. Exclusions: uncontrolled infection, other autoimmune disease, pregnancy, lactation. Diagnostic decisions used clinical symptoms, serum thyroxine and TRAb, thyroid ultrasound and orbital computed tomography.

The sequenced sample consisted of blood. This chain connects TRBV2 to TRBJ2-7; the D is unclear. The clonotype was recovered from a man under 40 with Graves' ophthalmopathy. CDR3: CASSDYEQYF. CDR3 nucleotides: TGTGCCAGCAGTGACTACGAGCAGTACTTC.